A single sample gave rise to the 25 T cell receptor beta chains below, sequenced in a study of cytomegalovirus exposure and HLA in healthy donors. The PCR had 60 Vbeta and 13 Jbeta primers. The data were produced by immunoSEQ multiplex PCR, yet TCRdb's version contains in-frame clones alone and is incomplete. The data contain about 190,000 clones, approximately 79% of them singletons. What was sequenced was PBMCs. These receptors were obtained from a woman younger than 30 in good health and CMV-seronegative.

V and J are TRBV13 and TRBJ1-2; D unclear. Between the trimmed V and J ends, which lost 1 base and 6 bases, there was a span of 15 bases. Per the germline V gene, CDR1 is PRHDT and CDR2 is FYEKMQ (reference sequence). There are 15 residues in the CDR3. The CDR3 region has the DNA TGTGCCAGCAGCTTAGTTGGAGGAACCCCACATGGCTACACCTTC. This gives the protein CASSLVGGTPHGYTF.

This chain connects TRBV12-5 to TRBJ1-1; D remains unclear. V dropped 8 bases and J dropped 5 bases, with 15 bases sitting between them. CDR1 is LGHNT and CDR2 is FRNRAP in the germline V gene. The CDR3 contains 13 residues. CDR3 sequence reads: CASREGEVTEAFF. Here the CDR3 DNA reads TGTGCTAGTCGGGAGGGTGAAGTGACTGAAGCTTTCTTT.

This clone was counted only a few times. The chain links TRBV7-6 to TRBJ2-7, with D possibly being TRBD2 (5 bases). Trimming took off 6 bases at V and 0 bases at J, with 12 bases between the two ends. The V gene's germline CDR1 is SGHVS and CDR2 FNYEAQ. CDR3 length equals 14 residues. The CDR3 loop is CASRKDSSSYEQYF. The CDR3 nucleotides read TGTGCCAGCAGGAAGGACTCGAGCTCCTACGAGCAGTACTTC.

In DNA, the CDR3 is TGTGCCAGCAGGAGTAGTAGCAATCAGCCCCAGCATTTT. Encoded protein: CASRSSSNQPQHF. The chain has TRBV5-6 and TRBJ1-5; D uncertain. The CDR3 is made up of 13 amino acids. With 5 bases removed from V and 0 bases from J, the gap between germline ends came to 6 bases. Germline assignment: CDR1 SGHDT and CDR2 YYEEEE.

The genes are TRBV2 and TRBJ1-5; D unclear. CDR1 and CDR2 (germline): SNHLY, FYNNEI. V dropped 7 bases and J dropped 1 base, with 14 bases sitting between them. The length of the CDR3 is 15 residues. CDR3 protein: CASKSTGVSNQPQHF. The DNA of the CDR3 is TGTGCCAGCAAGAGTACGGGAGTAAGCAATCAGCCCCAGCATTTT.

The V call is TRBV19, the J call TRBJ2-1; 9 bases are a match to TRBD2. V was clipped by 6 bases and J by 3 bases; unmatched bases: 6. Germline V lookup: CDR1 LNHDA, CDR2 SQIVND (reference sequence). The CDR3 runs 15 residues. CDR3 protein: CASRPSGADYNEQFF. DNA of the CDR3: TGTGCCAGTAGGCCTAGCGGGGCCGACTACAATGAGCAGTTCTTC.

The V gene is TRBV11-2, the J gene TRBJ1-3; D call uncertain. Trimming stripped 5 bases from V and 2 bases from J, with 13 bases between. Germline V gene lookup returns CDR1 SGHAT and CDR2 FQNNGV. The CDR3 length is 15 residues. CDR3 in amino acids: CASSPEGRTGNTIYF. DNA for the CDR3: TGTGCCAGCAGCCCAGAGGGAAGAACTGGAAACACCATATATTTT.

The rearrangement uses TRBV4-1 and TRBJ2-7; no clear D gene. The length of the CDR3 is 14 residues. The V gene's germline CDR1 is MGHRA and CDR2 YSYEKL. The V and J ends lost 2 bases and 6 bases respectively, with 14 bases between them. CDR3 coding DNA: TGCGCCAGCAGCCAACGTCCCGGCTCGGGCGAGCAGTACTTC. This gives the protein CASSQRPGSGEQYF.

The chain joins TRBV19 to TRBJ1-4; the D is unclear. The CDR3 has 14 amino acids. CDR1 is LNHDA and CDR2 is SQIVND in the germline V gene (reference sequence). V was trimmed by 4 bases and J by 7 bases, leaving 13 bases between them. The CDR3 nucleotides are TGTGCCAGTAGTACACCGGGGTTGAGTGAAAAACTGTTTTTT. Translated, it gives CASSTPGLSEKLFF. Full variable domain (outside the CDR3, taken from reference TRBV19 and TRBJ1-4): DGGITQSPKYLFRKEGQNVTLSCEQNLNHDAMYWYRQDPGQGLRLIYYSQIVNDFQKGDIAEGYSVSREKKESFPLTVTSAQKNPTAFYLCASSTPGLSEKLFFGSGTQLSVL.

This clone came up once. The CDR3, as DNA: TGTGCCAGCAGCTTAGCGCAGGGGCCAGGGGAAAATTCACCCCTCCACTTT. Translation gives CASSLAQGPGENSPLHF. The chain is built from TRBV7-9 and TRBJ1-6, with a possible D match to TRBD1 (6 bases). The CDR3 covers 17 residues. V was pared by 0 bases and J by 7 bases, with 16 bases between. CDR1 and CDR2 (germline): SEHNR, FQNEAQ (reference sequence).

The J gene is TRBJ1-2, the V gene TRBV6-4, with 7 nucleotides matching TRBD1. Germline V gene lookup returns CDR1 MRHNA and CDR2 SNTAGT. This CDR3 has 15 residues. V shed 4 bases, J shed 5 bases, and the junction held 10 bases outside the gene matches. CDR3 residues: CASSVEGNRGYGYTF. The CDR3 nucleotides are TGTGCCAGCAGTGTCGAGGGAAACAGGGGATATGGCTACACCTTC.

This clone was recorded once. The chain recombines TRBV11-2 with TRBJ2-5; D is uncertain. Per the germline V gene, CDR1 is SGHAT and CDR2 is FQNNGV. Trimming removed 7 bases at V and 3 bases at J, with 6 bases between. The CDR3 has 11 residues. The CDR3 region is CASTLEETQYF. DNA of the CDR3: TGTGCCAGCACCCTTGAAGAGACCCAGTACTTC.

This clone has only a few counts. CDR3 sequence (DNA): TGCAGCGCCTCCCTCGGGACAGGGATCTTGAACACTGAAGCTTTCTTT. Amino acid sequence: CSASLGTGILNTEAFF. V and J are TRBV29-1 and TRBJ1-1; 9 bases are a match to TRBD1. CDR1 is SQVTM, CDR2 ANQGSEA, per germline. The CDR3 extends over 16 amino acids. With 7 bases clipped from V and 0 bases from J, the junction kept 12 bases outside the gene matches. Looking up the rest from reference TRBV29-1 and TRBJ1-1 gives the full variable domain: SAVISQKPSRDICQRGTSLTIQCQVDSQVTMMFWYRQQPGQSLTLIATANQGSEATYESGFVIDKFPISRPNLTFSTLTVSNMSPEDSSIYLCSASLGTGILNTEAFFGQGTRLTVV.

The genes are TRBV2 and TRBJ2-7; 12 bases are a match to TRBD2. CDR1 and CDR2 from the germline V gene are SNHLY and FYNNEI. The CDR3 totals 16 residues. Trimming took 4 bases from V and 6 from J; bases not matched to a gene: 10. The CDR3, as DNA: TGTGCCAGCAGTGTACGACCGGGACTAGCGGGTGTCGAGCAGTACTTC. The encoded protein is CASSVRPGLAGVEQYF.

As regards this clone: Distinct nucleotide sequences in the sample also encode this CDR3. This chain links TRBV5-1 with TRBJ2-5, with 9 bases aligning to TRBD1. Germline CDR1 reads SGHRS; CDR2 reads YFSETQ. V lost 3 bases, J lost 4 bases, and 4 bases stayed unmatched. CDR3 length equals 14 residues. CDR3 region: CASSSGQGLETQYF. The CDR3 coding sequence is TGCGCCAGCAGCTCGGGACAGGGTTTAGAGACCCAGTACTTC.

This clone came up a few times. The chain carries TRBV2 and TRBJ2-1; D may be TRBD1 (6 bases). The CDR3 spans 14 residues. V was cut by 9 bases and J by 7 bases, with 19 bases left in between. Germline V gives CDR1 SNHLY, CDR2 FYNNEI. The CDR3 coding sequence is TGTGCCAGTACTCCCGGGACCAGGGGAAATGAGCAGTTCTTC. The encoded protein is CASTPGTRGNEQFF.

The chain couples TRBV7-3 to TRBJ2-7, with 10 bases matching TRBD1. This CDR3 has 15 amino acids. Trimming cost V 4 bases and J 4 bases; bases outside gene matches: 7. Germline CDR1 reads SGHTA; CDR2 reads FQGTGA. The CDR3 is CASSWLPGQGYEQYF. The CDR3 DNA reads as TGTGCCAGCAGCTGGCTGCCGGGACAGGGGTACGAGCAGTACTTC.

The chain links TRBV28 to TRBJ2-7, with 7 bases lining up with TRBD2. This CDR3 has 14 amino acids. With 5 bases clipped from V and 2 bases from J, the junction kept 6 bases outside the gene matches. Germline V CDR1 and CDR2: MDHEN, SYDVKM. The CDR3 is CASSRGGVTYEQYF. CDR3 DNA: TGTGCCAGCAGTCGGGGAGGGGTGACCTACGAGCAGTACTTC.

The rearrangement uses TRBV7-6 and TRBJ2-7; TRBD1 agrees at 7 bases. CDR1 SGHVS and CDR2 FNYEAQ come from the germline V gene. Losses at the gene ends were 5 bases for V and 2 bases for J; bases not matched to a gene: 6. There are 14 residues in the CDR3. The CDR3 region is CASSHTGAAYEQYF. CDR3 in DNA: TGTGCCAGCAGCCACACAGGGGCGGCCTACGAGCAGTACTTC.

The chain uses TRBV28 and TRBJ1-3; D not resolved. Looked up from germline, CDR1 is MDHEN and CDR2 is SYDVKM. The CDR3 totals 15 residues. The ends were cut back, 8 bases at V and 0 bases at J, with 14 bases in the middle. CDR3 residues: CASLDGAASGNTIYF. CDR3 DNA: TGTGCCAGCCTAGACGGTGCGGCCTCTGGAAACACCATATATTTT. Complete variable domain (other parts from reference TRBV28 and TRBJ1-3): DVKVTQSSRYLVKRTGEKVFLECVQDMDHENMFWYRQDPGLGLRLIYFSYDVKMKEKGDIPEGYSVSREKKERFSLILESASTNQTSMYLCASLDGAASGNTIYFGEGSWLTVV.

Only a few counts were recorded for this clone. The CDR3 loop reads CASSQKGLAWFF. The CDR3 DNA reads as TGTGCCAGCAGCCAAAAAGGACTAGCATGGTTCTTC. V gene TRBV14 combines with J gene TRBJ2-1; the match to TRBD2 covers 8 bases. V gave up 2 bases and J gave up 15 bases; unmatched junction bases: 6. The CDR3 totals 12 residues. Germline loops: CDR1 SGHDN, CDR2 FVKESK.

This CDR3 reads CASSSTGDGYTF. The DNA of the CDR3 is TGTGCCAGCAGTTCGACAGGTGATGGCTACACCTTC. V is TRBV27 and J is TRBJ1-2, with D possibly being TRBD1 (6 bases). Germline V gene data show CDR1 as MNHEY and CDR2 as SMNVEV (reference sequence). V shed 4 bases and J shed 6 bases, with 9 bases lying between them. The CDR3 spans 12 residues.

The chain recombines TRBV7-3 with TRBJ2-6; D is possibly TRBD1 (6 bases). Per germline, CDR1 SGHTA and CDR2 FQGTGA. CDR3 length equals 18 residues. V lost 5 bases and J lost 1, with 18 bases in between. CDR3 nucleotide sequence: TGTGCCAGCAGCCCATACACGGGACAATTATCTGGGGCCAACGTCCTGACTTTC. Its translation is CASSPYTGQLSGANVLTF.

On this clone: One junction end does not reproduce the germline sequence, and a read error may be involved. This chain links TRBV27 with TRBJ1-1; D might be TRBD1 (5 bases). Germline V gene sequence: CDR1 MNHEY, CDR2 SMNVEV (reference sequence). This CDR3 contains 13 residues. CDR3 bases: TGTGCCAGCAGTTTATCGGTCCAGGGCCTTTTAGTTTTT. Protein sequence: CASSLSVQGLLVF.

The rearrangement uses TRBV23-1 and TRBJ2-2, with 7 positions matching TRBD1. TRBV23-1 is an ORF; its function is uncertain. The CDR3 spans 15 residues. J was trimmed by 1 base and V by 5 bases; bases with no gene match: 4. The CDR3 region is CASSKGTVNTGELFF. DNA for the CDR3: TGCGCCAGCAGTAAGGGGACAGTGAACACCGGGGAGCTGTTTTTT.